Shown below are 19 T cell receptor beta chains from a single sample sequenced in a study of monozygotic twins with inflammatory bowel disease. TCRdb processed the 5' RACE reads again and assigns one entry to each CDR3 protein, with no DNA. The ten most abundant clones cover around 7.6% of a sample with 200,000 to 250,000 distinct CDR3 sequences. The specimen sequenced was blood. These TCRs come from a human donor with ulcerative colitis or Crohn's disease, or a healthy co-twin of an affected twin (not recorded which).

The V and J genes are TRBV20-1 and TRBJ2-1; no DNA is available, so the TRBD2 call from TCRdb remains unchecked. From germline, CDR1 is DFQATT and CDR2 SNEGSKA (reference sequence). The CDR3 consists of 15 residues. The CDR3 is CSARDLSGGGKDQFF.

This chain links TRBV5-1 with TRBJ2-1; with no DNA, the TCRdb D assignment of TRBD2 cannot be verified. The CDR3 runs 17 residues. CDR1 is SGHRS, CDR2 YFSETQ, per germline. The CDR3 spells CASSFSRTGFANNEQFF.

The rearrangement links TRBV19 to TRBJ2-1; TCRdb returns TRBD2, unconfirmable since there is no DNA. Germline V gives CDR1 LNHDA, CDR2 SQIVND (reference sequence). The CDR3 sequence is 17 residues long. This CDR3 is CASSPIQTSGSYNEQFF.

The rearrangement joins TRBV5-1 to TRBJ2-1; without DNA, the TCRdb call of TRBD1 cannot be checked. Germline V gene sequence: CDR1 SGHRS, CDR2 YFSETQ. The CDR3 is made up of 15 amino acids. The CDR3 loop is CASSPGSGDFNEQFF.

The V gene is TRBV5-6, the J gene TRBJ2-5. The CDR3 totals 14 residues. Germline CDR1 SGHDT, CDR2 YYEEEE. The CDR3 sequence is CASSPSEKQETQYF. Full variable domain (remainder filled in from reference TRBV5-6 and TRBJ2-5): DAGVTQSPTHLIKTRGQQVTLRCSPKSGHDTVSWYQQALGQGPQFIFQYYEEEERQRGNFPDRFSGHQFPNYSSELNVNALLLGDSALYLCASSPSEKQETQYFGPGTRLLVL.

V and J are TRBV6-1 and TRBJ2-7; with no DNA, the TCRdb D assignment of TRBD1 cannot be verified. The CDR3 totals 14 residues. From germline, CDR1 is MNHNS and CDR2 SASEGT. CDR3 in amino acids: CASSQSGREREQYF.

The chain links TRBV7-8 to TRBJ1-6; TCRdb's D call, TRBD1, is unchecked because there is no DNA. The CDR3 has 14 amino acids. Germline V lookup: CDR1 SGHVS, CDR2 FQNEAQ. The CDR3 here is CASSPGGFNSPLHF.

CDR3 sequence: CASTPGLAGDEETQYF. The chain has TRBV5-1 and TRBJ2-5; TCRdb reports TRBD2, a call that lacks DNA to check it against. There are 16 residues in the CDR3. Germline V lookup: CDR1 SGHRS, CDR2 YFSETQ.

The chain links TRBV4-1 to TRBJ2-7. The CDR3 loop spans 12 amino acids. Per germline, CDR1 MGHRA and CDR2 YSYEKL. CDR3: CASSQGLNEQYF.

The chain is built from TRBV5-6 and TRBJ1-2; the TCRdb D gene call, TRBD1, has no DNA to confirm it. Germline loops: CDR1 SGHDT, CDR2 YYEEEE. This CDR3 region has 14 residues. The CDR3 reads CASSQQDRGQGYTF.

The CDR3 sequence is CASSHTGTKLYEQYF. This chain connects TRBV11-2 to TRBJ2-7; TCRdb designates TRBD2, a call that cannot be tested without DNA. The V gene's germline CDR1 is SGHAT and CDR2 FQNNGV. This CDR3 is built from 15 residues.

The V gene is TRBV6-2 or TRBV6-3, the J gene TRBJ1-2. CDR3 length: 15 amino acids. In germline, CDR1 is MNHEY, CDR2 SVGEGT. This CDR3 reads CASSPPIRLTYGYTF.

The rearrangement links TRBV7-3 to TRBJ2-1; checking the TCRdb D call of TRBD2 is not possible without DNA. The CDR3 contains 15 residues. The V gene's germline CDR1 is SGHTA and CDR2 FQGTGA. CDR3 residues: CASSLVGLVFESQFF.

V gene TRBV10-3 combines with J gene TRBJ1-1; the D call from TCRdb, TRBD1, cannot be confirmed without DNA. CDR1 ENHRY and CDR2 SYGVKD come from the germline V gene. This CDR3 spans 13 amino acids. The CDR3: CAISEPDSERAFF.

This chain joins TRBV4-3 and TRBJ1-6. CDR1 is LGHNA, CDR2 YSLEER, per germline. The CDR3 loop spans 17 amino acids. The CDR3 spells CASSQEPRLNYNSPLHF.

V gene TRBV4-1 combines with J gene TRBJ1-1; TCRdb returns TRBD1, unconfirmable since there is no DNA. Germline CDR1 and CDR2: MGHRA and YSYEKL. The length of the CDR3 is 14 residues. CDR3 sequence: CASSQEQGAEEAFF.

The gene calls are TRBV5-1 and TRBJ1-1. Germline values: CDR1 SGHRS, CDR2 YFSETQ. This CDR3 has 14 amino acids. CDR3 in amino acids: CASSLTESNTEAFF.

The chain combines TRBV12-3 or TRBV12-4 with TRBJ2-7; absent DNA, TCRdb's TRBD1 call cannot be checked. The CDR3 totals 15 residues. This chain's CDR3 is CASSLAGAYSYEQYF.

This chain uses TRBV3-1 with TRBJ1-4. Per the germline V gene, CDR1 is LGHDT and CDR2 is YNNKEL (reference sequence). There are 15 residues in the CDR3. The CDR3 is CASSQGSPTNEKLFF.